Below are 19 T cell receptor beta chains sequenced from a single sample in a study of cytomegalovirus exposure and HLA in healthy donors. The primer mix had 60 Vbeta and 13 Jbeta primers. Clones were sequenced by immunoSEQ multiplex PCR, and TCRdb holds only the in-frame ones, with some missing. The top ten clones hold about 4.9% of a sample with 100,000 to 150,000 clones, around 75% of them seen once. The sequencing sample was made of PBMCs. These receptors were collected from a man aged 60-69 years in good health and CMV-seropositive.

The rearrangement links TRBV5-4 to TRBJ2-3; 7 nucleotides agree with TRBD2. The CDR3 length is 15 residues. The V and J ends lost 0 bases and 6 bases, in that order; junction bases with no gene match: 7. CDR1 is SGHNT and CDR2 is YYREEE in the germline V gene (reference sequence). The CDR3 region has the DNA TGTGCCAGCAGCTTGGGCGGGAGCGTTCCGGATACGCAGTATTTT. Amino acid sequence: CASSLGGSVPDTQYF.

The gene calls are TRBV9 and TRBJ2-5; the match to TRBD2 covers 11 bases. The CDR3 covers 16 residues. Germline-derived CDR1 and CDR2 are SGDLS and YYNGEE. Trimming took 4 bases from V and 1 from J; bases not matched to a gene: 6. This CDR3 is CASSPPSGGLQETQYF. As DNA, the CDR3 is TGTGCCAGCAGCCCACCTAGCGGGGGGCTCCAAGAGACCCAGTACTTC.

This sequence joins TRBV5-1 and TRBJ2-7; TRBD1 aligns across 10 bases. Germline V gene data show CDR1 as SGHRS and CDR2 as YFSETQ. This CDR3 contains 17 residues. With V trimmed by 6 bases and J by 1 base, 13 bases remained unmatched. CDR3 DNA: TGCGCCAGCAATAGCGGGACAGGGGACCCGGATTCCTACGAGCAGTACTTC. Translating it yields CASNSGTGDPDSYEQYF.

The chain couples TRBV19 to TRBJ1-2, with 9 bases aligning to TRBD1. From germline, CDR1 is LNHDA and CDR2 SQIVND (reference sequence). This CDR3 contains 16 residues. The V and J ends lost 7 bases and 5 bases, in that order; junction bases with no gene match: 14. Here the CDR3 reads CASTPRDREATYGYTF. The CDR3 nucleotides read TGTGCCAGTACCCCAAGGGACAGGGAGGCGACTTATGGCTACACCTTC.

This rearrangement joins TRBV2 to TRBJ2-3; the match to TRBD2 covers 9 bases. CDR1 and CDR2 (germline): SNHLY, FYNNEI. V lost 4 bases to trimming and J lost 4 bases; unmatched junction nucleotides: 6. The CDR3 is 15 residues long. CDR3 sequence: CASSVGGGAADTQYF. CDR3 nucleotide sequence: TGTGCCAGCAGTGTAGGCGGGGGGGCGGCAGATACGCAGTATTTT.

This clone has a single count. V is TRBV5-4 and J is TRBJ2-1; 8 bases agree with TRBD2. J was trimmed by 3 bases and V by 3 bases; bases with no gene match: 8. The CDR3 loop spans 16 amino acids. Germline V lookup: CDR1 SGHNT, CDR2 YYREEE (reference sequence). CDR3 DNA sequence: TGTGCCAGCAGCTCGAACGGGGGGGAAAACTACAATGAGCAGTTCTTC. The encoded protein is CASSSNGGENYNEQFF.

V gene TRBV10-1 combines with J gene TRBJ2-3, with 7 bases matching TRBD1. Trimming at V came to 5 bases and at J to 2 bases, leaving 4 bases not matched to a gene. Germline V gene data show CDR1 as WNHNN and CDR2 as SYGVQD (reference sequence). This CDR3 has 14 amino acids. CDR3 in DNA: TGCGCCAGCAGTACCGGACAGGACACAGATACGCAGTATTTT. Translated: CASSTGQDTDTQYF.

The chain combines TRBV6-1 with TRBJ2-1; 7 bases are shared with TRBD1. The CDR3 is 14 residues long. V was clipped by 2 bases and J by 4 bases; unmatched bases: 2. Germline CDR1 MNHNS, CDR2 SASEGT. For the CDR3, the DNA is TGTGCCAGCAGTGAACAGACAGGGTACAATGAGCAGTTCTTC. It encodes CASSEQTGYNEQFF.

The chain couples TRBV15 to TRBJ1-4; the match to TRBD1 covers 12 bases. The germline V gene encodes CDR1 LNHNV and CDR2 YYDKDF (reference sequence). J lost 6 bases, V lost 0 bases, and 8 bases had no gene match. The CDR3 is 18 residues long. CDR3 coding DNA: TGTGCCACCAGCAGAGACTCTGGGACAGGGGGCGGAGATGAAAAACTGTTTTTT. Protein sequence: CATSRDSGTGGGDEKLFF.

This clone was observed a single time. The CDR3 sequence is CASRRDGDSGNTIYF. The CDR3 coding sequence is TGTGCCAGCAGGCGGGACGGGGACTCTGGAAACACCATATATTTT. V and J are TRBV6-1 and TRBJ1-3; perhaps TRBD1 as D (5 bases). The CDR3 loop spans 15 amino acids. Trimming shortened V by 6 bases and J by 0 bases, and 12 bases separated the two germline ends. CDR1 MNHNS and CDR2 SASEGT come from the germline V gene.

The chain is built from TRBV5-1 and TRBJ2-3; D call uncertain. CDR3 size: 14 residues. V was trimmed by 0 bases and J by 3 bases, leaving 8 bases between them. Germline CDR1 SGHRS, CDR2 YFSETQ. The CDR3 reads CASSLGTVTDTQYF. In DNA, the CDR3 is TGCGCCAGCAGCTTGGGAACAGTGACAGATACGCAGTATTTT.

This clone was recorded a few times. CDR3 nucleotide sequence: TGTGCCAGTATAGGACAGTTCAATCAGCCCCAGCATTTT. Amino acids: CASIGQFNQPQHF. The V call is TRBV19, the J call TRBJ1-5; the D gene is possibly TRBD1 (6 bases). This CDR3 spans 13 amino acids. Trimming took 7 bases from V and 3 from J, leaving 10 bases between them. Germline values: CDR1 LNHDA, CDR2 SQIVND (reference sequence). Together with reference TRBV19 and TRBJ1-5, the CDR3 gives the full variable domain: DGGITQSPKYLFRKEGQNVTLSCEQNLNHDAMYWYRQDPGQGLRLIYYSQIVNDFQKGDIAEGYSVSREKKESFPLTVTSAQKNPTAFYLCASIGQFNQPQHFGDGTRLSIL.

The V and J genes are TRBV5-4 and TRBJ2-7; D is perhaps TRBD1 (6 bases). The V and J ends lost 3 bases and 4 bases respectively, with 17 bases between them. The CDR3 has 15 residues. Germline V gene lookup returns CDR1 SGHNT and CDR2 YYREEE (reference sequence). The CDR3 DNA is TGTGCCAGCAGCTCCAGGACAGAGGCTGGATACGAGCAGTACTTC. This gives the protein CASSSRTEAGYEQYF.

This clone was counted a few times. The chain carries TRBV28 and TRBJ1-2; 8 bases are shared with TRBD1. The CDR3 is made up of 13 amino acids. Germline V gene lookup returns CDR1 MDHEN and CDR2 SYDVKM. The V gene end was trimmed by 6 bases and the J gene end by 4 bases; junction bases not matched to a gene: 4. The CDR3 loop is CASSTGQGYGYTF. DNA of the CDR3: TGTGCCAGCAGCACTGGACAGGGCTATGGCTACACCTTC.

The rearrangement uses TRBV5-1 and TRBJ1-4; 7 nucleotides agree with TRBD1. The CDR3 runs to 15 residues. Germline values: CDR1 SGHRS, CDR2 YFSETQ. J lost 5 bases, V lost 4 bases, and 8 bases had no gene match. CDR3 in DNA: TGCGCCAGCAGCATAGAGGGGGCTACCAATGAAAAACTGTTTTTT. Encoded protein: CASSIEGATNEKLFF.

The J gene is TRBJ2-3, the V gene TRBV14, with D perhaps matching TRBD2 (5 bases). The germline gives CDR1 SGHDN, CDR2 FVKESK. Trimming stripped 6 bases from V and 11 bases from J, with 24 bases between. The CDR3 is 15 residues long. CDR3 protein: CASRSMAGPLGLQYF. The CDR3 nucleotides are TGTGCCAGCAGGAGTATGGCGGGCCCTCTTGGGTTGCAGTATTTT.

This chain connects TRBV2 to TRBJ2-3, with a possible D match to TRBD2 (6 bases). The CDR3 extends over 15 amino acids. Germline values: CDR1 SNHLY, CDR2 FYNNEI. Between the trimmed V and J ends, which lost 5 bases and 3 bases, there was a span of 15 bases. The CDR3 DNA reads as TGTGCCAGCAGTTTACCTACTAGCCCGACAGATACGCAGTATTTT. This sequence encodes CASSLPTSPTDTQYF.

This chain links TRBV5-1 with TRBJ1-1, with TRBD1 matching 9 bases. In germline, CDR1 is SGHRS, CDR2 YFSETQ. This CDR3 is built from 15 residues. Trimming cost V 4 bases and J 3 bases; bases outside gene matches: 7. Here the CDR3 reads CASSGGQGRDTEAFF. CDR3 DNA sequence: TGCGCCAGCAGCGGAGGACAGGGGAGGGACACTGAAGCTTTCTTT.

The rearrangement joins TRBV5-1 to TRBJ1-2, with D possibly being TRBD1 (6 bases). The CDR3 sequence is 15 residues long. The V and J ends lost 0 bases and 3 bases respectively, with 12 bases between them. Germline V gene sequence: CDR1 SGHRS, CDR2 YFSETQ. The CDR3 loop is CASSLARGSHYGYTF. Written as DNA, the CDR3 is TGCGCCAGCAGCTTGGCCAGGGGCTCTCACTATGGCTACACCTTC.